Listed below are T cell receptor beta chains from one sample, sequenced in a study of cytomegalovirus exposure and HLA in healthy donors. Here immunoSEQ multiplex PCR was the method, and the copy in TCRdb shows in-frame clones only, minus some. The sample has roughly 160,000 clones, roughly three quarters seen once. The sequencing sample was made of PBMCs. The receptors come from a man younger than 35 in good health and CMV-seropositive. The conserved cysteine and the conserved F or W are not part of the CDR3 here. Fields, in order: J gene, clone size, V gene, CDR3 protein. A row's size may be missing; if present it is once, few, many or a size class.

TRBJ2-3 | - | TRBV7-2 | ASSRRSGRVGTDTQY
TRBJ2-4 | few | TRBV4-2 | ASSPQGRGNSQY
TRBJ2-3 | - | TRBV29-1 | SAGLWSPDTQY
TRBJ2-1 | few | TRBV7-3 | ASSLVGGYNEQF
TRBJ2-2 | - | TRBV13 | ASSSYRAAGELF
TRBJ1-2 | few | TRBV6-5 | ASSYSATGYGYT
TRBJ1-2 | - | TRBV30 | AWSVSGTGYGYT
TRBJ1-2 | - | TRBV4-1 | ASSKDRGPDGYT
TRBJ2-3 | - | TRBV11-3 | ASSLGLAETDTQY
TRBJ2-3 | once | TRBV19 | ASSRDRALDTQY
TRBJ2-7 | - | TRBV27 | ASRRQGAGEQY
TRBJ2-3 | - | TRBV4-3 | ASSQESGGPDTQY
TRBJ1-1 | - | TRBV19 | ASSGQLNTEAF
TRBJ1-6 | - | TRBV7-6 | ASSLDREGSPLH
TRBJ2-2 | - | TRBV30 | AWSVGGSGRAGELF
TRBJ1-5 | - | TRBV12-2 | ASRLYGGLSGSSNQPQH
TRBJ2-1 | - | TRBV5-1 | ASSWGADNEQF
TRBJ1-1 | - | TRBV7-9 | ASGRRGVNTEAF
TRBJ2-5 | - | TRBV19 | ATEVGAGGQETQY
TRBJ2-2 | - | TRBV7-3 | ASSSRGGANTGELF
TRBJ2-7 | few | TRBV7-7 | ASSLGQGFYEQY
TRBJ2-3 | - | TRBV5-4 | ASRFHPGGAYTDTQY